This is a list of T cell receptor beta chains from one sample in a study of cytotoxic CD8 clonotypes in ibrutinib-treated CLL. Sequencing used immunoSEQ multiplex PCR; TCRdb keeps in-frame clones, though not all of them. This sample has about 50,000 clones; more than 70% occur once, and the top ten carry about 40%. Sequenced here: PBMCs, sampled after 12 months of ibrutinib treatment. The receptors come from a human donor with chronic lymphocytic leukemia. Both conserved end residues are part of each CDR3. A D gene is named only where the DNA matches it firmly. Clone size, where shown, is once, few, many, or a class for clones that have expanded.

j_call	clone_size	v_call	d_call	cdr3_nt	cdr3_aa
TRBJ2-2	few	TRBV6-6	TRBD2	TGTGCCAGCAGTTCGAGGACTAGACGCGGGGAGCTGTTTTTT	CASSSRTRRGELFF
TRBJ2-5	-	TRBV27	TRBD2	TGTGCCAGCAGTTTATCGATTAGACTAGCGGGACAAGAGACCCAGTACTTC	CASSLSIRLAGQETQYF
TRBJ2-6	-	TRBV6-1	-	TGTGCCAGCAGTGAAGCAAACGCCCTATCCCCGATTCGAGCCAACGTCCTGACTTTC	CASSEANALSPIRANVLTF
TRBJ2-3	-	TRBV5-6	-	TGTGCAAGCAGCGCTGGGCGTGGAGATACGCAGTATTTT	CASSAGRGDTQYF
TRBJ2-7	few	TRBV28	TRBD2	TGTGCCAGCGAGGGGACTAGCGGCTACGAGCAGTACTTC	CASEGTSGYEQYF
TRBJ2-3	once	TRBV2	TRBD1	TGTGCCAGCAGGCCGACAGGGGCAGATACGCAGTATTTT	CASRPTGADTQYF
TRBJ2-7	-	TRBV30	-	TGTGCCGGCGTGACAGGTCCTTATCCCTACGAGCAGTACTTC	CAGVTGPYPYEQYF
TRBJ2-3	-	TRBV5-6	-	TGTGCCAGCAGCTTGCCTCCGGGACTGAGCACAGATACGCAGTATTTT	CASSLPPGLSTDTQYF
TRBJ2-3	-	TRBV7-8	-	TGTGCCAGCAGCTTAGGTACAGGGAAGGTAACAGATACGCAGTATTTT	CASSLGTGKVTDTQYF
TRBJ1-1	-	TRBV29-1	-	TGCAGCGTCGTCCCGAACACTGAAGCTTTCTTT	CSVVPNTEAFF
TRBJ1-1	-	TRBV18	-	TGTGCCAGCTCACAGAGGACAATGGGTGAAGCTTTCTTT	CASSQRTMGEAFF
TRBJ2-1	-	TRBV28	-	TGTGCCAGCAGCCGATTTTCCTACAATGAGCAGTTCTTC	CASSRFSYNEQFF
TRBJ1-2	-	TRBV5-6	-	TGTGCCAGCAGCTTGGTTCAGGGCCCAAACTATGGCTACACCTTC	CASSLVQGPNYGYTF
TRBJ2-3	-	TRBV5-1	-	TGCGCCAGCAGCCCCCCCCTACTAGGGGGCACAGATACGCAGTATTTT	CASSPPLLGGTDTQYF
TRBJ2-1	-	TRBV9	TRBD2	TGTGCCAGCAGCGTAGCTTTGGCGGGAGTCTTGAATGAGCAGTTCTTC	CASSVALAGVLNEQFF
TRBJ1-2	-	TRBV2	TRBD1	TGTGCCAGCGCTAGACAGGGTAGTGGGTATGGCTACACCTTC	CASARQGSGYGYTF
TRBJ2-1	-	TRBV25-1	TRBD1	TGTGCCAGCAGAAGGACAGGGGCCTACAATGAGCAGTTCTTC	CASRRTGAYNEQFF
TRBJ1-2	-	TRBV6-1	TRBD1	TGTGCCAGCAAGACAGGGGGCGGTGGCTACACCTTC	CASKTGGGGYTF
TRBJ2-7	-	TRBV5-4	-	TGTGCCAGCAGCCCCGGTCCGGCCCGTAATTCCTACGAGCAGTACTTC	CASSPGPARNSYEQYF
TRBJ1-5	once	TRBV6-5	-	TGTGCCAGCAGATTAAGGACCTCCGGGCCCCAGCATTTT	CASRLRTSGPQHF
TRBJ1-5	-	TRBV2	-	TGTGCCAGCACGATCTCTGGCAATCAGCCCCAGCATTTT	CASTISGNQPQHF
TRBJ2-7	-	TRBV11-2	TRBD1	TGTGCCAGCAGTCCTGACAGGGGGCCCTCCTACGAGCAGTACTTC	CASSPDRGPSYEQYF
TRBJ2-1	-	TRBV4-1	-	TGCGCCAGCACCCAGGGCAGGGCAGACAATGAGCAGTTCTTC	CASTQGRADNEQFF
TRBJ1-5	few	TRBV19	-	TGTGCCAGTAGTAGGTCCAGAGATAGCAATCAGCCCCAGCATTTT	CASSRSRDSNQPQHF
TRBJ2-7	-	TRBV29-1	TRBD1	TGCAGCGTTGAGGGCGACAGGGCTGGAGAGCAGTACTTC	CSVEGDRAGEQYF
TRBJ2-7	-	TRBV7-3	TRBD2	TGTGCCAGCAGCTCGGGACTAGCGGGCGAGCAGTACTTC	CASSSGLAGEQYF
TRBJ2-7	-	TRBV18	-	TGTGCCAGCTCACCACCGGGTCTAGCGCAGCACGAGCAGTACTTC	CASSPPGLAQHEQYF
TRBJ1-5	-	TRBV30	TRBD1	TGTGCCTGGACTGACAGGGCCGATCAGCCCCAGCATTTT	CAWTDRADQPQHF
TRBJ2-1	-	TRBV19	-	TGTGCCAGTAGTATTGCGGACACAGCCCTTTACAATGAGCAGTTCTTC	CASSIADTALYNEQFF
TRBJ2-1	-	TRBV27	TRBD2	TGTGCCAGCAGTTTATTGGCGGGAGGGCCGTCGGCTGAGCAGTTCTTC	CASSLLAGGPSAEQFF
TRBJ2-7	-	TRBV9	-	TGTGCCAGCAGCGTAGCTGGCCATTATACCTACGAGCAGTACTTC	CASSVAGHYTYEQYF
TRBJ1-5	-	TRBV2	-	TGTGCCAGCAGCGAACTCAGGAGTAGCAATCAGCCCCAGCATTTT	CASSELRSSNQPQHF